This is a list of T cell receptor beta chains from one sample in a study of OX40 agonist ivuxolimab in advanced cancers. Method: immunoSEQ multiplex PCR; TCRdb's copy keeps in-frame clones and lacks some. The sample carries around 22,000 clones, over 75% recorded once. Specimen: CD4+ or CD8+ T cells sorted from blood, collected in a trial of the OX40 agonist ivuxolimab. The receptors derive from an adult with an advanced solid tumor such as melanoma, head and neck, liver or kidney cancer. Both conserved end residues are part of each CDR3. Each record gives: J gene, V gene, CDR3 protein.

j_gene: TRBJ2-1
v_gene: TRBV28
CDR3aa: CASSTRLAGVDEQFF

j_gene: TRBJ2-7
v_gene: TRBV5-6
CDR3aa: CASNTGRLWDEQYF

j_gene: TRBJ2-3
v_gene: TRBV10-1
CDR3aa: CASSESRGGPLADTQYF

j_gene: TRBJ2-1
v_gene: TRBV9
CDR3aa: CASSLPYNEQFF

j_gene: TRBJ2-1
v_gene: TRBV6-4
CDR3aa: CASSEAGGPAYEQFF

j_gene: TRBJ2-5
v_gene: TRBV10-3
CDR3aa: CAISDVASGDQETQYF

j_gene: TRBJ2-1
v_gene: TRBV5-5
CDR3aa: CASSLAAGFSYNEQFF

j_gene: TRBJ2-2
v_gene: TRBV10-3
CDR3aa: CAIRDFGTSGYTGELFF

j_gene: TRBJ2-5
v_gene: TRBV27
CDR3aa: CASRLGAGETQYF

j_gene: TRBJ1-1
v_gene: TRBV18
CDR3aa: CASLQDTLNTEAFF

j_gene: TRBJ1-2
v_gene: TRBV29-1
CDR3aa: CSVEQTQFTNYGYTF

j_gene: TRBJ1-2
v_gene: TRBV27
CDR3aa: CASSFAGSDGYTF

j_gene: TRBJ2-3
v_gene: TRBV7-9
CDR3aa: CASSLAGPVTDTQYF

j_gene: TRBJ1-1
v_gene: TRBV10-3
CDR3aa: CAISQRQDEAFF

j_gene: TRBJ2-1
v_gene: TRBV7-6
CDR3aa: CASSSGIAGYNEQFF

j_gene: TRBJ2-1
v_gene: TRBV4-1
CDR3aa: CASSQDYLNEQFF

j_gene: TRBJ2-5
v_gene: TRBV19
CDR3aa: CASSIERGPETQYF

j_gene: TRBJ1-5
v_gene: TRBV19
CDR3aa: CASSPHRRVVNQPQHF

j_gene: TRBJ1-4
v_gene: TRBV28
CDR3aa: CASSKETLPKVEEKLFF

j_gene: TRBJ2-7
v_gene: TRBV9
CDR3aa: CASSPPGGSYEQYF

j_gene: TRBJ1-2
v_gene: TRBV7-2
CDR3aa: CASSLGTRYGYTF

j_gene: TRBJ1-2
v_gene: TRBV7-9
CDR3aa: CASSDSRDRVGGYTF

j_gene: TRBJ2-2
v_gene: TRBV7-9
CDR3aa: CASSHNRWGAGVATGELFF

j_gene: TRBJ2-7
v_gene: TRBV5-1
CDR3aa: CASSGTSGPGNEQYF

j_gene: TRBJ2-3
v_gene: TRBV30
CDR3aa: CAWSGYRHTDTQYF

j_gene: TRBJ2-1
v_gene: TRBV2
CDR3aa: CASSESDSGAYNEQFF

j_gene: TRBJ2-1
v_gene: TRBV29-1
CDR3aa: CSVQGGHNEQFF

j_gene: TRBJ2-5
v_gene: TRBV7-9
CDR3aa: CASSYLVGDQETQYF

j_gene: TRBJ2-7
v_gene: TRBV5-1
CDR3aa: CASSLGPGTQGEQYF

j_gene: TRBJ2-7
v_gene: TRBV9
CDR3aa: CASSPRVGKEQYF

j_gene: TRBJ1-1
v_gene: TRBV5-4
CDR3aa: CASSLATGINTEAFF

j_gene: TRBJ2-5
v_gene: TRBV27
CDR3aa: CASSLSGRGQETQYF

j_gene: TRBJ2-1
v_gene: TRBV14
CDR3aa: CASRQDGNEQFF

j_gene: TRBJ2-1
v_gene: TRBV9
CDR3aa: CASSQAGTSGNNEQFF

j_gene: TRBJ2-2
v_gene: TRBV7-2
CDR3aa: CASSLYSPYRVPAGELFF

j_gene: TRBJ1-1
v_gene: TRBV7-9
CDR3aa: CASSFVQGYTEAFF

j_gene: TRBJ2-1
v_gene: TRBV7-2
CDR3aa: CASSLTLAYNEQFF

j_gene: TRBJ2-7
v_gene: TRBV29-1
CDR3aa: CSVDGEETNSYEQYF

j_gene: TRBJ2-7
v_gene: TRBV19
CDR3aa: CASMGEPFYEQYF

j_gene: TRBJ2-1
v_gene: TRBV6-6
CDR3aa: CASSSDSHEQFF

j_gene: TRBJ2-6
v_gene: TRBV12-5
CDR3aa: CASGPGISGANVLTF

j_gene: TRBJ2-3
v_gene: TRBV5-5
CDR3aa: CASLPPGLGPDTQYF

j_gene: TRBJ2-1
v_gene: TRBV4-1
CDR3aa: CASSQSQSGRWYEQFF

j_gene: TRBJ2-1
v_gene: TRBV10-3
CDR3aa: CAISEPQVAGSYNEQFF

j_gene: TRBJ2-7
v_gene: TRBV10-2
CDR3aa: CASSGPGAYEQYF

j_gene: TRBJ2-7
v_gene: TRBV19
CDR3aa: CASSIGGLAGLYEQYF

j_gene: TRBJ2-7
v_gene: TRBV9
CDR3aa: CASSARLDHSDGEQYF

j_gene: TRBJ1-2
v_gene: TRBV29-1
CDR3aa: CSVAHSTGGGYGYTF

j_gene: TRBJ2-1
v_gene: TRBV27
CDR3aa: CASSLSSGTEQFF

j_gene: TRBJ2-5
v_gene: TRBV11-2
CDR3aa: CASSEGQGLGETQYF